The clone carrying this T cell receptor beta chain was seen a few times. The antigen remains unidentified. The data were taken from a study of human T cells and chemical hapten exposure. Study summary: Patients, a majority of them female, were diagnosed with alopecia areata, totalis or universalis. Findings of the study overall: A positive correlation with patch test score was shown by PT1 expanded TCR counts. Expanded TCRs made up significantly more big CDR3 similarity clusters than controls did.

Time point indicated: patch test 2, 6 weeks after DPC sensitization. As for treatment: therapeutic diphenylcyclopropenone sensitization with weekly scalp DPC. TCRdb used MiXCR to reprocess the RACE reads, holding one entry per CDR3 protein. In the table there are about 84,000 distinct CDR3 sequences, roughly 10% of which are singletons. Germline V CDR1 and CDR2: SQVTM, ANQGSEA. J gave up 9 bases and V 3 bases, and 7 bases lay outside the gene matches. CDR3 length: 15 amino acids. This TCR was sampled from a woman aged 45-65 years with alopecia areata. Some clones in this sample may be carry-over from other donors' samples. V usage is TRBV29-1 and J usage is TRBJ2-1; TRBD2 aligns across 14 bases. The starting material was whole blood, obtained in connection with sensitization to the hapten diphenylcyclopropenone (DPC). The CDR3 protein is CSVDLGTSGSFEQFF. DNA for the CDR3: TGCAGCGTTGATCTTGGGACTAGCGGGAGTTTTGAGCAGTTCTTC.